This T cell receptor beta chain comes out of a study of blood T cell repertoires in COVID-19. Assay used: immunoSEQ multiplex PCR; TCRdb lists only in-frame clones, some missing. The profile covers a few hundred thousand clones, with 86% appearing a single time and roughly 1.9% taken by the ten largest. Germline CDR1 is SQVTM and CDR2 is ANQGSEA. CDR3 length equals 12 residues. V gave up 6 bases and J gave up 6 bases, with 14 bases separating them. V gene TRBV29-1 combines with J gene TRBJ1-1, with a possible D match to TRBD1 (5 bases). This TCR derives from a man in his thirties or forties with active or convalescent COVID-19. Material for sequencing was peripheral blood. CDR3 loop: CSVPDRGAEAFF. The CDR3 nucleotides are TGCAGCGTGCCAGACAGAGGAGCTGAAGCTTTCTTT.